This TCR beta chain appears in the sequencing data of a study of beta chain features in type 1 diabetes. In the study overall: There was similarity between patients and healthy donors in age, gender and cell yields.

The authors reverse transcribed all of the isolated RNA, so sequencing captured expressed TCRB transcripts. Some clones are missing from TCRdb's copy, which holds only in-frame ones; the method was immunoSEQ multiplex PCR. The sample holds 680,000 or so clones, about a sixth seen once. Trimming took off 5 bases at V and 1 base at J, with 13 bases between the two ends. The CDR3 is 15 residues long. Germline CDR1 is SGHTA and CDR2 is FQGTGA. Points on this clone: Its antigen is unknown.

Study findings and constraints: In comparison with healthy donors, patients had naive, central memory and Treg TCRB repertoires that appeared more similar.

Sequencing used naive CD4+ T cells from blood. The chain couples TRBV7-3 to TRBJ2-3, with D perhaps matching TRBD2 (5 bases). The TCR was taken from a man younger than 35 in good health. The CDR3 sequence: CASSPRRGGTDTQYF. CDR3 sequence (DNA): TGTGCCAGCAGCCCCCGCCGGGGAGGCACAGATACGCAGTATTTT.